This TCR beta chain was identified during a study of T cell repertoires in cytomegalovirus infection (dated by TCRdb to between 2018 and 2021). Looking at the study overall: Peptide stimulations targeted recently identified HLA-C-restricted CMV epitopes, whose presentation resists viral immunomodulation, together with well-studied HLA-B-restricted epitopes. Because public TCR beta signatures pointed to carriage of CMV infection together with the matching HLA type, the HLA type of each donor mattered for the analysis.

The germline V gene (reference sequence) specifies MNHEY as CDR1 and SMNVEV as CDR2. Inclusive of the bounding cysteine and phenylalanine, the CDR3 is 15 residues long. The DNA shown is the 45-base CDR3, in frame from base 1. At the junction V is shortened by 6 bases and J by 1 base; bases outside the gene matches: 8. This specimen's treatment or condition label, interpreted: in vitro stimulation with specific CMV peptide epitopes to enrich CMV-specific T cells. The sample holds one count of this clonotype. Its antigen remains unidentified. Base quality data are lacking; no much larger clone is found one base away. Resting on one read, the evidence is weak. Sequencing relied on an Illumina HiSeq 1500. TCRdb reprocessing: public reads trimmed at Q25 with fastp, clones called with MiXCR, in-frame beta chains kept. Every distinct CDR3 protein forms one entry, paired with its most common genes and DNA. The table for this sample lists about 900,000 distinct CDR3 sequences; roughly 31% of them were counted only once. The ten largest clones take up 13% of the sample.

What the study reported, not specific to this receptor: The ex vivo response was dominated by HLA-C-restricted CMV-specific TCR beta clonotypes, and the single most frequent clonotype in two of eight donors was supplied by these HLA-C-restricted clonotypes. In both this cohort and an independent roughly 350-donor cohort, the cumulative frequency of public TCR beta family members distinguished carriers of CMV infection plus the relevant HLA type.

The sequence was collected from a human donor in good health (CMV status not recorded). Some clones in this sample may be carry-over from other donors' samples. The chain uses TRBV27 and TRBJ1-1, and 7 bases in between align with TRBD1. The material sequenced was cultured CD8+ T cells from PBMCs, taken from culture after CMV antigen stimulation. The DNA sequence is TGTGCCAGCAGGCCTCAACAGGGGTGGAACACTGAAGCTTTCTTT. Translated, it reads CASRPQQGWNTEAFF.